The 30 T cell receptor beta chains below come from one sample, sequenced in a study of T-cell reconstitution after alpha-beta-depleted transplantation in children. As it was prepared, the TCRbeta library received unique molecular identifiers. TCRdb re-derived calls from the PCR reads in MiXCR, one entry per CDR3 protein. Of about 980,000 distinct CDR3 sequences listed, about 29% are singletons. Here the sequenced sample was PBMCs, mostly from graft donor cells, taken 360 days after TCRalphabeta/CD19-depleted stem cell transplant. The receptors derive from a boy under two years old who had a stem cell transplant for SCID, so the T cells may come from the graft donor.

This clonotype has more than one count but fewer than ten. CDR3 sequence (DNA): TGTGCCACCAGTGATTCGCGGGGGGATACGCAGTATTTT. Its protein is CATSDSRGDTQYF. The chain recombines TRBV24-1 with TRBJ2-3; 7 positions match TRBD2. V was pared by 2 bases and J by 6 bases, with 1 base of the junction left unmatched. The germline CDR1 and CDR2 sequences are KGHDR and SFDVKD. The CDR3 contains 13 residues.

The chain couples TRBV6-5 to TRBJ2-1, with 7 nucleotides matching TRBD1. CDR3 length: 15 residues. Germline CDR1 MNHEY, CDR2 SVGAGI. V gave up 0 bases and J gave up 6 bases; unmatched junction bases: 5. DNA of the CDR3: TGTGCCAGCAGTTACTCGGGACAGATAGGCAATGAGCAGTTCTTC. It yields the protein CASSYSGQIGNEQFF.

This clonotype was observed a few times. The chain is built from TRBV7-9 and TRBJ2-5; TRBD2 matches 10 bases. The germline CDR1 and CDR2 sequences are SEHNR and FQNEAQ (reference sequence). This CDR3 is 17 amino acids long. Trimming cost V 1 base and J 1 base; bases outside gene matches: 6. The CDR3 loop is CASSLVVLAGAQETQYF. CDR3 DNA: TGTGCCAGCAGCTTAGTGGTCCTAGCGGGGGCCCAAGAGACCCAGTACTTC.

This clonotype was observed a handful of times. The rearrangement uses TRBV20-1 and TRBJ2-7; TRBD2 matches 8 bases. Germline lookup yields CDR1 DFQATT and CDR2 SNEGSKA (reference sequence). J was trimmed by 4 bases and V by 1 base; bases with no gene match: 12. The CDR3 has 16 residues. CDR3 loop: CSARVGVAGMYYEQYF. The CDR3 DNA follows: TGCAGTGCTAGAGTAGGGGTAGCGGGGATGTATTACGAGCAGTACTTC.

This clonotype was seen a few times. DNA of the CDR3: TGTGCCACCAGCAGAGATTGGGGGGCCTACGAGCAGTACTTC. It encodes CATSRDWGAYEQYF. The chain couples TRBV15 to TRBJ2-7; D possibly corresponds to TRBD2 (6 bases). The CDR3 has 14 residues. Germline V CDR1 and CDR2: LNHNV, YYDKDF (reference sequence). V was clipped by 0 bases and J by 2 bases, with 8 bases between them.

The V and J genes are TRBV24-1 and TRBJ2-3, with TRBD2 matching over 7 bases. This CDR3 has 14 residues. J gave up 4 bases and V 6 bases, and 6 bases lay outside the gene matches. The V gene's germline CDR1 is KGHDR and CDR2 SFDVKD. The CDR3 loop reads CATSLGGTSDTQYF. The CDR3 nucleotides are TGTGCCACCAGTTTGGGAGGGACCTCAGATACGCAGTATTTT.

The chain uses TRBV6-1 and TRBJ1-2, with D perhaps matching TRBD1 (6 bases). Germline assignment: CDR1 MNHNS and CDR2 SASEGT. V was shortened by 6 bases and J by 0 bases, with 11 bases between the two germline ends. The CDR3 length is 14 residues. The DNA of the CDR3 is TGTGCCAGCAGCATTACAGGGACTAACTATGGCTACACCTTC. Encoded protein: CASSITGTNYGYTF.

This clonotype came up a few times. The chain joins TRBV11-2 to TRBJ2-5; 12 positions match TRBD2. V shed 3 bases, J shed 2 bases, and the junction held 4 bases outside the gene matches. The CDR3 runs 16 residues. Germline V gives CDR1 SGHAT, CDR2 FQNNGV. As DNA, the CDR3 is TGTGCCAGCAGCTTTTTACTAGCGGGGGGACAAGAGACCCAGTACTTC. Translation: CASSFLLAGGQETQYF.

The chain is built from TRBV5-6 and TRBJ2-1, with D unclear. This CDR3 region has 14 residues. Germline CDR1 is SGHDT and CDR2 is YYEEEE. Trimming took 2 bases from V and 6 from J, leaving 12 bases between them. CDR3 nucleotide sequence: TGTGCCAGCAGCTTTGTTCCAGGCGCCAATGAGCAGTTCTTC. This translates into CASSFVPGANEQFF.

This clonotype was picked up a small number of times. The chain combines TRBV15 with TRBJ2-5, with D tentatively TRBD1 (6 bases). The V end lost 0 bases, the J end lost 1 base, and 27 bases lay between the germline ends. This CDR3 is built from 21 residues. Germline CDR1 LNHNV, CDR2 YYDKDF (reference sequence). The CDR3 nucleotides are TGTGCCACCAGCAGAGATCTGCCATCGATTCAGACAGGCATTGCCCAAGAGACCCAGTACTTC. It yields the protein CATSRDLPSIQTGIAQETQYF.

This clonotype showed up just a few times. The gene calls are TRBV6-1 and TRBJ1-3; D uncertain. V was clipped by 5 bases and J by 4 bases, with 15 bases between them. Germline loops: CDR1 MNHNS, CDR2 SASEGT. This CDR3 is built from 15 residues. DNA for the CDR3: TGTGCCAGCAGTCCAGTCGTAGGGTTCGGAAACACCATATATTTT. As protein: CASSPVVGFGNTIYF.

V gene TRBV20-1 combines with J gene TRBJ2-7; 8 positions agree with TRBD1. The CDR3 is 16 amino acids. V trimming: 5 bases; J trimming: 7 bases; junction bases outside the gene matches: 19. CDR1 and CDR2 (germline): DFQATT, SNEGSKA (reference sequence). In DNA form, the CDR3 reads TGCAGTGCTTTGGACAGGGTGGGGAGTTTGCCGGGGGAGCAGTACTTC. Its protein product is CSALDRVGSLPGEQYF.

This clonotype was recorded a few times. This chain joins TRBV15 and TRBJ2-2; D is ambiguous. Trimming left V 0 bases short and J 1 base short, with 15 bases between. The CDR3 covers 18 residues. Germline CDR1 and CDR2: LNHNV and YYDKDF (reference sequence). DNA of the CDR3: TGTGCCACCAGCAGAGATTACCCAGGTTATGGGAACACCGGGGAGCTGTTTTTT. It specifies CATSRDYPGYGNTGELFF.

The CDR3 protein is CSVGTPEWGRTEAFF. The CDR3 region has the DNA TGCAGCGTCGGGACACCTGAGTGGGGACGGACTGAAGCTTTCTTT. The V call is TRBV29-1, the J call TRBJ1-1; tentative D call: TRBD1 (6 bases). Trimming removed 6 bases from V and 5 bases from J, with 22 bases in between. From germline, CDR1 is SQVTM and CDR2 ANQGSEA. CDR3 length: 15 amino acids.

This clonotype was detected a few times. The J gene is TRBJ2-7, the V gene TRBV27; 15 bases fit TRBD2. Germline V gene data show CDR1 as MNHEY and CDR2 as SMNVEV (reference sequence). The CDR3 spans 14 residues. Trimming cost V 6 bases and J 6 bases; bases outside gene matches: 3. The CDR3 sequence is CASRRTSGGAEQYF. The CDR3 DNA reads TGTGCCAGCAGACGGACTAGCGGGGGGGCCGAGCAGTACTTC.

J is TRBJ1-1 and V is TRBV20-1; D remains ambiguous. The germline V gene has CDR1 DFQATT and CDR2 SNEGSKA (reference sequence). This CDR3 is built from 13 residues. V lost 1 base and J lost 5, with 11 bases in between. The CDR3, as DNA: TGCAGTGCTAGAGGACCGGCTTTGACTGAAGCTTTCTTT. The encoded protein is CSARGPALTEAFF.

The sample holds a few counts of this clonotype. This rearrangement joins TRBV7-9 to TRBJ2-7; possible D gene TRBD1, 6 bases. This CDR3 region has 14 residues. Per the germline V gene, CDR1 is SEHNR and CDR2 is FQNEAQ (reference sequence). The V gene lost 4 bases and the J gene lost 7 bases, with 17 bases spanning the gap. CDR3 nucleotide sequence: TGTGCCAGCAGCTCCCCCCCACAGGGAAGGGAGCAGTACTTC. This codes for CASSSPPQGREQYF.

This clonotype was picked up a small number of times. The chain uses TRBV6-5 and TRBJ2-7; 11 bases match TRBD1. The germline V gene encodes CDR1 MNHEY and CDR2 SVGAGI. The CDR3 length is 15 residues. The junction had 3 bases not matched to a gene; V was cut back by 2 bases and J by 3 bases. CDR3 amino acids: CASSYPGTGGYEQYF. In DNA, the CDR3 is TGTGCCAGCAGTTACCCCGGGACAGGGGGCTACGAGCAGTACTTC.

This clonotype was detected once. The V gene is TRBV12-3 or TRBV12-4, the J gene TRBJ2-1, with D uncertain. Trimming stripped 6 bases from V and 8 bases from J, with 11 bases between. This CDR3 comprises 12 residues. CDR3 DNA sequence: TGTGCCAGCAGCCCCTATGTGGATGAGCAGTTCTTC. Translating it yields CASSPYVDEQFF.

The chain carries TRBV15 and TRBJ2-1; TRBD1 agrees at 7 bases. After removal of 1 base from V and 6 bases from J, the junction contained 3 bases not matched to a gene. Germline CDR1 and CDR2: LNHNV and YYDKDF (reference sequence). This CDR3 is 14 amino acids long. This CDR3 is CATSRAGQSNEQFF. The DNA for the CDR3 is TGTGCCACCAGCAGAGCGGGACAGAGCAATGAGCAGTTCTTC.

This clonotype has a handful of counts. The chain combines TRBV5-1 with TRBJ2-7; tentative D call: TRBD2 (6 bases). The germline V and J ends were trimmed by 5 bases and 7 bases, with 19 bases remaining between them. This CDR3 contains 14 residues. CDR1 SGHRS and CDR2 YFSETQ come from the germline V gene. The CDR3 sequence: CASRSGSGLGEQYF. The CDR3 DNA follows: TGCGCCAGCAGGTCGGGGTCGGGACTGGGTGAGCAGTACTTC.

In DNA, the CDR3 is TGTGCCAGCAGACCGGACAGGGGGAGTTCACCCCTCCACTTT. Its protein product is CASRPDRGSSPLHF. The chain couples TRBV12-3 or TRBV12-4 to TRBJ1-6, with 10 bases fitting TRBD1. This CDR3 is built from 14 residues. After removal of 6 bases from V and 9 bases from J, the junction contained 5 bases not matched to a gene.

This clonotype was detected a few times. The chain combines TRBV20-1 with TRBJ2-4, with 8 bases that match TRBD2. Germline values: CDR1 DFQATT, CDR2 SNEGSKA (reference sequence). This CDR3 has 14 amino acids. V was pared by 5 bases and J by 8 bases, with 11 bases of the junction left unmatched. CDR3 sequence (DNA): TGCAGTGCTGGTGGACTAGCCCGGCAGGACATTCAGTACTTC. Translated: CSAGGLARQDIQYF.

The chain carries TRBV20-1 and TRBJ2-5; maybe TRBD2 (6 bases). The V and J ends lost 0 bases and 2 bases respectively, with 10 bases between them. This CDR3 spans 14 amino acids. The germline gives CDR1 DFQATT, CDR2 SNEGSKA (reference sequence). The CDR3 reads CSARDFRGQETQYF. The CDR3 nucleotides read TGCAGTGCTAGAGATTTCCGGGGGCAAGAGACCCAGTACTTC.

This clonotype was picked up a small number of times. The rearrangement links TRBV20-1 to TRBJ1-2, with D possibly matching TRBD1 (5 bases). The CDR3 sequence is 14 residues long. The germline gives CDR1 DFQATT, CDR2 SNEGSKA (reference sequence). V lost 0 bases and J 7 bases, leaving 15 bases between the germline ends. The CDR3 reads CSARDVAGPGGYTF. The CDR3 bases are TGCAGTGCTAGAGATGTGGCGGGGCCGGGTGGCTACACCTTC.

The chain recombines TRBV12-3 or TRBV12-4 with TRBJ2-1; possibly TRBD2 for D (6 bases). Trimming cost V 5 bases and J 4 bases, with 15 bases left between them. CDR3 size: 15 residues. The chain's CDR3 is CASSPGWAGYNEQFF. In DNA, the CDR3 is TGTGCCAGCAGTCCGGGCTGGGCGGGATACAATGAGCAGTTCTTC.

This rearrangement joins TRBV7-2 to TRBJ2-7; 7 bases line up with TRBD2. The CDR3 has 14 amino acids. Germline assignment: CDR1 SGHTA and CDR2 FQGNSA. The J segment lost 4 bases and the V segment lost 2 bases, leaving 5 bases of the junction unmatched. The CDR3 DNA reads as TGTGCCAGCAGCTTATCGGCGGGGGAATACGAGCAGTACTTC. This encodes CASSLSAGEYEQYF. Supplemented by reference TRBV7-2 and TRBJ2-7, the full variable domain reads GAGVSQSPSNKVTEKGKDVELRCDPISGHTALYWYRQSLGQGLEFLIYFQGNSAPDKSGLPSDRFSAERTGGSVSTLTIQRTQQEDSAVYLCASSLSAGEYEQYFGPGTRLTVT.

CDR3 sequence reads: CASSQEKVSSYNEQFF. CDR3 in DNA: TGCGCCAGCAGCCAAGAAAAGGTCAGCTCCTACAATGAGCAGTTCTTC. The chain has TRBV4-3 and TRBJ2-1, with D uncertain. Germline V CDR1 and CDR2: LGHNA, YSLEER. The germline V and J ends were trimmed by 0 bases and 0 bases, with 9 bases remaining between them. CDR3 length: 16 residues.

The rearrangement joins TRBV5-1 to TRBJ2-5; tentatively, D is TRBD1 or TRBD2 (7 bases each). Per germline, CDR1 SGHRS and CDR2 YFSETQ. CDR3 size: 19 residues. V gave up 4 bases and J gave up 5 bases, with 30 bases separating them. CDR3 sequence (DNA): TGCGCCAGCAGCCCCCTTGAGGCTCCGAAGCCCCAGGGGGGGGAGACCCAGTACTTC. As protein: CASSPLEAPKPQGGETQYF.

This chain joins TRBV5-6 and TRBJ2-7; 9 nucleotides align to TRBD2. V was pared by 3 bases and J by 0 bases, with 7 bases of the junction left unmatched. The length of the CDR3 is 16 residues. Germline assignment: CDR1 SGHDT and CDR2 YYEEEE. CDR3 sequence (DNA): TGTGCCAGCAGCTCTTATAGCGGGGGCTTCTCCTACGAGCAGTACTTC. Protein sequence: CASSSYSGGFSYEQYF. The full variable domain, in which reference TRBV5-6 and TRBJ2-7 provide the parts outside the CDR3, is DAGVTQSPTHLIKTRGQQVTLRCSPKSGHDTVSWYQQALGQGPQFIFQYYEEEERQRGNFPDRFSGHQFPNYSSELNVNALLLGDSALYLCASSSYSGGFSYEQYFGPGTRLTVT.